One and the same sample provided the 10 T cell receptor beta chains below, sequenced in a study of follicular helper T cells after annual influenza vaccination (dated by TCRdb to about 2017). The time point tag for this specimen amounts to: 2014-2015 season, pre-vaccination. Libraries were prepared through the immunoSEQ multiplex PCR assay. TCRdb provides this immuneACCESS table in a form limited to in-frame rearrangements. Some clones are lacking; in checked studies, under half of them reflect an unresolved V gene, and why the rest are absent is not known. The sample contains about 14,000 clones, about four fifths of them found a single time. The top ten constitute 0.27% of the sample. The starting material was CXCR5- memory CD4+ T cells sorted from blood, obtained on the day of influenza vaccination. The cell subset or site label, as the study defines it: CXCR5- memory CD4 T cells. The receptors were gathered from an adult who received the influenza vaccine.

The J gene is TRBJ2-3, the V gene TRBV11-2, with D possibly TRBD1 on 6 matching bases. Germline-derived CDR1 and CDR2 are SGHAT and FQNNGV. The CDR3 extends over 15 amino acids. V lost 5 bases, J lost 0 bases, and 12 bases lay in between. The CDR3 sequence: CASSRDRTSTDTQYF. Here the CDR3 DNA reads TGTGCCAGCAGCCGCGACAGGACGAGCACAGATACGCAGTATTTT.

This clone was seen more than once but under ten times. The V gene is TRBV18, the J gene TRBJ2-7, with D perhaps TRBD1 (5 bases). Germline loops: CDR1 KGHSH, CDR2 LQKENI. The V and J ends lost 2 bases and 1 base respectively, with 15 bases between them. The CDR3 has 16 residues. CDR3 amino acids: CASSPSPQGLSYEQYF. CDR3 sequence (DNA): TGTGCCAGCTCACCAAGTCCCCAGGGCTTATCCTACGAGCAGTACTTC.

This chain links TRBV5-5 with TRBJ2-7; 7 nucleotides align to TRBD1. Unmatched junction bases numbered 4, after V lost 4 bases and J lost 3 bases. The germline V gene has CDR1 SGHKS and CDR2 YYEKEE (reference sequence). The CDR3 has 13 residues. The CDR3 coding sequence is TGTGCCAGCAGCCCGGACAGGAACTACGAGCAGTACTTC. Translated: CASSPDRNYEQYF.

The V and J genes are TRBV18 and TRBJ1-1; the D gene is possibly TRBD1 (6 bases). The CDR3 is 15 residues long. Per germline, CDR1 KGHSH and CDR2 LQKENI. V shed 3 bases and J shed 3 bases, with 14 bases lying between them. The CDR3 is CASSPWQGIDTEAFF. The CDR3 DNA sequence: TGTGCCAGCTCACCTTGGCAGGGGATAGACACTGAAGCTTTCTTT.

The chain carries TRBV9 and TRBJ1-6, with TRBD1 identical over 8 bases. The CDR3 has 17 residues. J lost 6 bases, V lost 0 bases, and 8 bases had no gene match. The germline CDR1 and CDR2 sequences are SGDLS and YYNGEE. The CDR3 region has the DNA TGTGCCAGCAGCGTAGCGGCAGGGGGCAGCCTTAATTCACCCCTCCACTTT. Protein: CASSVAAGGSLNSPLHF.

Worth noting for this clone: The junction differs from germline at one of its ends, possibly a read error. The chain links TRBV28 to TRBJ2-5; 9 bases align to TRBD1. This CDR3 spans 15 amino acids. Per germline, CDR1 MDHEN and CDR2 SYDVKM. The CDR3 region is CASSLSGTGRKAQYF. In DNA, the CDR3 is TGTGCCAGCAGCTTATCCGGGACAGGGAGGAAGGCCCAGTACTTC.

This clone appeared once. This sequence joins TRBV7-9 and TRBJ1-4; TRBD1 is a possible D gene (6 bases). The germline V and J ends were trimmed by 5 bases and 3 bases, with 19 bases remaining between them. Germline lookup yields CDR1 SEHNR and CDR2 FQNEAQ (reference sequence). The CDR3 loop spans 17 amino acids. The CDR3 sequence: CASSDYPAQGANEKLFF. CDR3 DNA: TGTGCCAGCAGCGACTACCCCGCACAGGGAGCTAATGAAAAACTGTTTTTT.

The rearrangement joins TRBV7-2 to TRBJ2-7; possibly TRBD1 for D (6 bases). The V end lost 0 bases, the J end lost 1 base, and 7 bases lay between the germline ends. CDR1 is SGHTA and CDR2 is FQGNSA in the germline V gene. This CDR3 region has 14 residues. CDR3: CASSLAGQSYEQYF. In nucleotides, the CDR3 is TGTGCCAGCAGCTTAGCAGGACAGTCCTACGAGCAGTACTTC. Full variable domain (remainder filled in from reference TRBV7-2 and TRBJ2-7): GAGVSQSPSNKVTEKGKDVELRCDPISGHTALYWYRQSLGQGLEFLIYFQGNSAPDKSGLPSDRFSAERTGGSVSTLTIQRTQQEDSAVYLCASSLAGQSYEQYFGPGTRLTVT.

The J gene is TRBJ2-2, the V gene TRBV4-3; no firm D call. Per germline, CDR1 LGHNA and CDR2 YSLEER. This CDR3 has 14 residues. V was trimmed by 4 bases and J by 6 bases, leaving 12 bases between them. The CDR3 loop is CASSPTSGPGELFF. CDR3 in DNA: TGCGCCAGCAGCCCCACAAGTGGGCCCGGGGAGCTGTTTTTT.

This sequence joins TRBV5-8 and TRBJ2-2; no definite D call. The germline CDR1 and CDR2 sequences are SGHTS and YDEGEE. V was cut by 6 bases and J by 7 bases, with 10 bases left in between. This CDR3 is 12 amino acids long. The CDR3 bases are TGTGCCAGCACCCTTCTTCACGGGGAGCTGTTTTTT. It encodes CASTLLHGELFF.